The clone carrying this TCR beta chain was seen many times. As yet, its antigen is unknown. The entry originates in a study of T cells in Graves' hyperthyroidism and ophthalmopathy. Study details: Any treatment followed the collection of peripheral blood at initial diagnosis.

Deletions cut 2 bases from V and 8 bases from J, with 13 bases between. The germline V gene has CDR1 KGHSH and CDR2 LQKENI. The CDR3 covers 14 residues. Amplification of TCR beta CDR3 regions was performed using RNA transcripts as template. First-round RT-PCR targeting the TCR CDR3 was performed with the HTBI primer set. TCRdb reanalysed the multiplex PCR reads using MiXCR and keeps one entry per CDR3 protein. Among 500,000 to 600,000 distinct CDR3 sequences, 15% to 20% were seen once, and the ten largest hold around 50%. Duration under 3 months, a NOSPECS grade of at least 4, and a Clinical Activity Score of at least 3 characterized the ophthalmopathy patients. The PBMCs were sourced from fresh peripheral blood (more than 9 ml). General study points: Using 13 V-J features, a model discriminated ophthalmopathy from stable hyperthyroidism.

What was sequenced was blood. This clonotype originated in a man between 40 and 49 years old with Graves' ophthalmopathy. V usage is TRBV18 and J usage is TRBJ2-1; either TRBD1 or TRBD2 may fit D (5 bases each). For the CDR3, the DNA is TGTGCCAGCTCACCAGTGAGGGGCCGTGATGAGCAGTTCTTC. It encodes CASSPVRGRDEQFF.